This TCR beta chain came from a study of post-analysis software for immune sequencing data (dated by TCRdb to the mid-2010s). Concerning the study at large: Relapsing-remitting, secondary progressive and progressive-relapsing multiple sclerosis were recorded as disease courses, and subtype annotation was lacking for some patients. The patient repertoires were set against around eleven previously published healthy control repertoires from donors whose ages ranged from about 6 to 25 years. A subset of samples was prepared in parallel using single-end sample barcoding, then pooled and co-amplified after Illumina adapter ligation.

Libraries were built with PCR. Reads for this sample came from an Illumina HiSeq 2500. To reduce PCR and sequencing biases, unique molecular identifiers were incorporated into the TCR beta cDNA libraries. Some 500,000 cDNA molecules were obtained for every 1 to 10 million input T cells, so each molecule roughly corresponded to one T cell. The patient libraries were prepared and sequenced using the same protocol as the earlier healthy control dataset. Samples belonging to the same batch were prepared together, multiplexed and sequenced on a shared HiSeq lane. The authors' pipeline ran thus. Raw barcoded reads were processed with MIGEC, and single-read molecular identifier groups were discarded before consensus assembly and CDR3 extraction. VDJtools was used for post-analysis of the clonotype tables, and diversity was normalized by down-sampling every dataset to the size of the smallest sample. In repertoire overlap clustering, CDR3 amino acid sequences, but not nucleotide sequences, were matched to correct batch-related cross-sample contamination. The public reads were reanalyzed by TCRdb: fastp trimming at Q25, MiXCR alignment, in-frame beta chains only. Entries that share a CDR3 protein sequence are merged under the most common genes and DNA. The V and J calls reflect TCRdb's pipeline rather than the authors' work. The sample contains more than 500,000 distinct CDR3 sequences, under 40% of them found a single time. The ten largest clones add up to approximately 6% of the sample.

V and J are truncated by 5 bases and 4 bases respectively, leaving an intervening sequence of 15 bases. Based on the germline V gene, the CDR1 and CDR2 sequences are SGHTA and FQGNSA. CDR3 length: 15 amino acids, cysteine to phenylalanine. CDR3 DNA only is kept here, 45 bases in frame from base 1. This clonotype was detected only a few times. Its antigen remains unidentified. No much larger clonotype is one base removed from it; base qualities were not supplied. Study-wide findings and limitations: Significantly higher frequencies in patients than in controls were found for roughly five TRBV segments, including TRBV5-6, TRBV5-1 and TRBV20-1. Compared with controls, multiple sclerosis patients had significantly lower normalized Chao1 diversity, a finding suggesting substantial peripheral T-cell clonal expansion. The control group was slightly older than the multiple sclerosis patient group. Direct clustering with F measure showed strong co-clustering of samples prepared in the same batch, prompting a batch-effect correction.

TCR beta repertoires were profiled from peripheral blood of 13 young patients with multiple sclerosis to demonstrate the VDJtools post-analysis software. The patients with multiple sclerosis were children and adolescents between roughly 6 and 15 years of age. The receptor's source is a girl under 18 with multiple sclerosis. The chain was built from TRBV7-2 and TRBJ1-5; the D gene is unclear. The sequencing input was blood. The CDR3 in this case is CASSPASGQNQPQHF. In nucleotides, the sequence is TGTGCCAGCAGCCCCGCCTCGGGCCAAAATCAGCCCCAGCATTTT.